Included here is one TCR beta chain sequence, with context. No antigen is known for it. Profiling relied on immunoSEQ multiplex PCR, and the TCRdb table lists in-frame clones only, not all of them. The sample yields approximately 140,000 clones, 70% to 90% seen once. The sample originates from a study of cytomegalovirus exposure and HLA in healthy donors. The study, taken as a whole, reports: Confirmation in vitro established that three CMV-associated chains were specific for CMV antigens. Overall, around 160 TCR beta chains were annotated as cytomegalovirus-associated.

The source of this sequence is a woman between 25 and 40 years old in good health and CMV-seronegative. The sequenced material came from PBMCs.

CDR3 amino acids: CASGASGGANEQFF. The CDR3 DNA reads as TGTGCTAGTGGGGCTAGCGGGGGGGCTAATGAGCAGTTCTTC. The chain uses TRBV12-5 and TRBJ2-1; TRBD2 agrees at 12 bases. Looked up from germline, CDR1 is LGHNT and CDR2 is FRNRAP. The CDR3 sequence is 14 residues long. The J segment lost 7 bases and the V segment lost 6 bases, leaving 4 bases of the junction unmatched.